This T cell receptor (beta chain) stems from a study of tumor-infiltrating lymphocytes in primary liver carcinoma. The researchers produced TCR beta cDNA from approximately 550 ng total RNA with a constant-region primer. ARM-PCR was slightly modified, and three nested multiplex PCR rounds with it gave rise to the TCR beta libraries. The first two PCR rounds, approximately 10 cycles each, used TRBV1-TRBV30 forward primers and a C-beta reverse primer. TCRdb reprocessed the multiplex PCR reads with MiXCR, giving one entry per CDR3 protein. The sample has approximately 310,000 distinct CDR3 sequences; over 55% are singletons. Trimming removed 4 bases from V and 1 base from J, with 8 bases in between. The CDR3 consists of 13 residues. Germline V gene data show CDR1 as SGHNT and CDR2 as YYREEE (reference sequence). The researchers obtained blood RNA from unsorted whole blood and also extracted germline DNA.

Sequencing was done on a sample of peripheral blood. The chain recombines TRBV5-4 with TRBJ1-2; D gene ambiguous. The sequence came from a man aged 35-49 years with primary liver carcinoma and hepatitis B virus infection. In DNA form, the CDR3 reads TGTGCCAGCAGCCCGTTAGTTAACTATGGCTACACCTTC. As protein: CASSPLVNYGYTF.